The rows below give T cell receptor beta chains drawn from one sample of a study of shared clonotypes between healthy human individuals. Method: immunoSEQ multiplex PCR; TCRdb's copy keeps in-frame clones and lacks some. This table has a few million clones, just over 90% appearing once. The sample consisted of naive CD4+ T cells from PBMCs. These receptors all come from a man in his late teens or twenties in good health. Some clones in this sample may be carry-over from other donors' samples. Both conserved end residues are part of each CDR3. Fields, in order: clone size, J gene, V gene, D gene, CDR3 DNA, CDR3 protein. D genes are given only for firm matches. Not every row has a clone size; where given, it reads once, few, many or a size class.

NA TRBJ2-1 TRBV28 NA TGTGCCAGCAGTCCTACCGGTACTCCAACCTACAATGAGCAGTTCTTC CASSPTGTPTYNEQFF
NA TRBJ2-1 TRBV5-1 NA TGCGCCAGCAGCTTTTCAAACAATGAGCAGTTCTTC CASSFSNNEQFF
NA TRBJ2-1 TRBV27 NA TGTGCCAGCGCGGCAAACTACAATGAGCAGTTCTTC CASAANYNEQFF
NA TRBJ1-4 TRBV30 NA TGTGCCTGGAGTGTACGCCTGGAGGAAAAACTGTTTTTT CAWSVRLEEKLFF
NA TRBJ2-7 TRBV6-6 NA TGTGCCAGCAGAGTGGGGGGCTACGAGCAGTACTTC CASRVGGYEQYF
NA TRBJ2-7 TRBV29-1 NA TGCAGCGTTGAGGTGTTGGACCGACCTCTGGAGCAGTACTTC CSVEVLDRPLEQYF
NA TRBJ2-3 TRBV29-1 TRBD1 TGCAGCGTTTTAGGGGGCGCCACAGATACGCAGTATTTT CSVLGGATDTQYF
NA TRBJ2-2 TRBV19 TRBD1 TGTGCCAGTAGTTTCTCCTCAATCTCAGGGGGCGGAGGGGAGCTGTTTTTT CASSFSSISGGGGELFF
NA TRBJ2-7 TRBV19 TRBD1 TGTGCCAGTAGTATTGGGGGACAGGGAACCTACGAGCAGTACTTC CASSIGGQGTYEQYF
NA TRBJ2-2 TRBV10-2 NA TGCGCCAGCATCCAGCCCAGCACCGGGGAGCTGTTTTTT CASIQPSTGELFF
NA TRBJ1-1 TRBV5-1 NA TGCGCCAGCAGCTTGGGTCCGGGGGCGGACACTGAAGCTTTCTTT CASSLGPGADTEAFF
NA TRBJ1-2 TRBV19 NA TGTGCCAGTACCCCAAGGAACTATGGCTACACCTTC CASTPRNYGYTF
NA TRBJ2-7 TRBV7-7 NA TGTGCCAGCAGCTTCTACCAGCGGCTCTCCTACGAGCAGTACTTC CASSFYQRLSYEQYF
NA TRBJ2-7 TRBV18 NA TGTGCCAGCTCAGTTGGGAGAAACTTCTACGAGCAGTACTTC CASSVGRNFYEQYF
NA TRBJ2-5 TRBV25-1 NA TGTGCCAGCAGTGTGACTGCGGATCGCGAGACCCAGTACTTC CASSVTADRETQYF
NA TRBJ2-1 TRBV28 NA TGTGCCAGCAGTGGTCAGGGGTCCTACAATGAGCAGTTCTTC CASSGQGSYNEQFF
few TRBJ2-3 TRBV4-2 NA TGTGCCAGCAGCCAAGATGGGGGGTCAGATACGCAGTATTTT CASSQDGGSDTQYF
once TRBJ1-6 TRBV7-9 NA TGTGCCAGCCCAGGCGACAGGTTTGATTCACCCCTCCACTTT CASPGDRFDSPLHF
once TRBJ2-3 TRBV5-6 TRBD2 TGTGCCAGCAGCCAGACTAGCGGGACGAGCACAGATACGCAGTATTTT CASSQTSGTSTDTQYF
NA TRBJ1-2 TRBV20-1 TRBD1 TGCAGTGCGGGACAGGGTTGGGGCTACACCTTC CSAGQGWGYTF
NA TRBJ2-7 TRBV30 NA TGTGCCTGGGGCACCGGGCCAGGCTCCGAGCAGTACTTC CAWGTGPGSEQYF
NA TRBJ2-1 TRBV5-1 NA TGCGCCAGCAGCGGCGCGACTAGTCGGTCCTACAATGAGCAGTTCTTC CASSGATSRSYNEQFF
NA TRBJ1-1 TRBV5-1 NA TGCGCCAGCAGCGAACCGGGGACTGAAGCTTTCTTT CASSEPGTEAFF
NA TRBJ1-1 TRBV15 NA TGTGCCACCAGCCTCGGCGGAGGGCGAACTGAAGCTTTCTTT CATSLGGGRTEAFF
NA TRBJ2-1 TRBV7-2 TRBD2 TGTGCCAGCAGTCGTGGACTAGCGGTCGACAATGAGCAGTTCTTC CASSRGLAVDNEQFF
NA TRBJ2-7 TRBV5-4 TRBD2 TGTGCCAGCAGCGACAGGACTAGCGGCGCCTACGAGCAGTACTTC CASSDRTSGAYEQYF
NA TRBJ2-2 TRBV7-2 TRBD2 TGTGCCAGCAGCTTAGCGCGGCCTAGCGGGAGGAACACCGGGGAGCTGTTTTTT CASSLARPSGRNTGELFF
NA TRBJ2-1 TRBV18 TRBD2 TGTGCCAGCTCACCGGGGACTAGTTTCCATGAGCAGTTCTTC CASSPGTSFHEQFF
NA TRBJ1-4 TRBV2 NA TGTGCCAGCGGCCGGGACTCTGAAAAACTGTTTTTT CASGRDSEKLFF
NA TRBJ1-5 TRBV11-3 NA TGTGCCAGCAGCTTAGATGTAAGGCGGAATCAGCCCCAGCATTTT CASSLDVRRNQPQHF
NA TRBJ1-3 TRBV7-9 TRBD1 TGTGCCAGCAGCCGTGACAGGGCTGGTGGAAACACCATATATTTT CASSRDRAGGNTIYF
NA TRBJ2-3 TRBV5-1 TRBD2 TGCGCCAGCAGCGCCTACTCGGGACTAGCGATTGGAGATACGCAGTATTTT CASSAYSGLAIGDTQYF
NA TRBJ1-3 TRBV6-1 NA TGTGCCAGCAGTGCGGGTTGGGGTTTACTCTCTGGAAACACCATATATTTT CASSAGWGLLSGNTIYF
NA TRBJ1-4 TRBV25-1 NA TGTGCCAGCAGTGAATCAGTGAATGAAAAACTGTTTTTT CASSESVNEKLFF
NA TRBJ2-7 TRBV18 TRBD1 TGTGCCAGCTCACCAGACCAGGGGGCGATGGAGCAGTACTTC CASSPDQGAMEQYF
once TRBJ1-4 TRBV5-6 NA TGTGCCAGCAGCTTGGGACCGACCCTCGAAAAACTGTTTTTT CASSLGPTLEKLFF
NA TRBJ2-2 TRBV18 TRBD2 TGTGCCAGCTCACCACCCAGCGGGAGGACCACCGGGGAGCTGTTTTTT CASSPPSGRTTGELFF
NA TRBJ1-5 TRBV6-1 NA TGTGCCAGCAGTGAATGGAAGTATAGCAATCAGCCCCAGCATTTT CASSEWKYSNQPQHF
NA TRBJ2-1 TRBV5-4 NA TGTGCCAGCAGCCCGGGACTCGGAGATGAGCAGTTCTTC CASSPGLGDEQFF
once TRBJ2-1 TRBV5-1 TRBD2 TGCGCCAGCAGCTCCCAGACTAGCGGCTCCTACAATGAGCAGTTCTTC CASSSQTSGSYNEQFF
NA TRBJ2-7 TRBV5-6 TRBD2 TGTGCCAGCAGACCTAGCGGTCTGGCCTACGAGCAGTACTTC CASRPSGLAYEQYF
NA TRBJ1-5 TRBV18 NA TGTGCCAGCTCCCCACAGAATCAGCCCCAGCATTTT CASSPQNQPQHF
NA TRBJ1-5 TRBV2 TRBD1 TGTGCCAGCAGTGGGACAGGGGGAAGTCAGCCCCAGCATTTT CASSGTGGSQPQHF
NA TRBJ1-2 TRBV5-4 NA TGTGCCAGCAGCTCCACTTCGGGGACTGTGTATGGCTACACCTTC CASSSTSGTVYGYTF
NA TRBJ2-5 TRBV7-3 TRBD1 TGTGCCAGCAGCGTCGGACAGGGGGCCAGGGAGACCCAGTACTTC CASSVGQGARETQYF
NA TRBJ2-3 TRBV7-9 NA TGTGCCAGCAGCTTAAAAGGGGCAGGCACAGATACGCAGTATTTT CASSLKGAGTDTQYF
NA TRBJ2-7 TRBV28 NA TGTGCCAGCAGAAGGGACCCCGTTGGGTCCTACGAGCAGTACTTC CASRRDPVGSYEQYF
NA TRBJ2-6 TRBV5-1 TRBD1 TGCGCCAGCAGCTTGGCCCGGGACAGGGCATCTGGGGCCAACGTCCTGACTTTC CASSLARDRASGANVLTF